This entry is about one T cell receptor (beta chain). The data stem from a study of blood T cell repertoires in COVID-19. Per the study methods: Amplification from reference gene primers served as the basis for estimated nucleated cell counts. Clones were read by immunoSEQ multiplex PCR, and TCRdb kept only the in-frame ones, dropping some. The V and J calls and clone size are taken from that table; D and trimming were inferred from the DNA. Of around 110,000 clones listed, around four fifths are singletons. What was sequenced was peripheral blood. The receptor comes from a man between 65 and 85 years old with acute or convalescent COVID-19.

The CDR3 sequence is CASRNRENTIYF. The CDR3 coding sequence is TGTGCCAGCAGAAACAGGGAAAACACCATATATTTT. V usage is TRBV28 and J usage is TRBJ1-3; maybe TRBD1 (6 bases). CDR1 is MDHEN, CDR2 SYDVKM, per germline. The CDR3 has 12 amino acids. V was shortened by 6 bases and J by 6 bases, with 9 bases between the two germline ends. Full variable domain (rest looked up from reference TRBV28 and TRBJ1-3): DVKVTQSSRYLVKRTGEKVFLECVQDMDHENMFWYRQDPGLGLRLIYFSYDVKMKEKGDIPEGYSVSREKKERFSLILESASTNQTSMYLCASRNRENTIYFGEGSWLTVV.